This TCR beta chain was documented in a study of T-cell reconstitution after alpha-beta-depleted transplantation in children. Overall study results and limits: It was surviving recipient T cells and thymic progenitors that gave some patients high TCRbeta diversity at day 60. Where alpha-beta T cells came from about two months after transplant was reportedly several hundred expanded graft clones.

The TCRbeta library was prepared with unique molecular identifiers. TCRdb called the PCR reads again in MiXCR, with one record for every CDR3 protein. The sample shows under 150,000 distinct CDR3 sequences, about 9.5% of them seen only once. The table lists this clonotype with many counts. Its antigen is not known. Trimming removed 2 bases at V and 3 bases at J, with 8 bases between. CDR1 is MNHEY and CDR2 is SVGEGT in the germline V gene. This CDR3 comprises 13 residues. This rearrangement joins TRBV6-2 or TRBV6-3 to TRBJ2-7; D unclear. This specimen consisted of PBMCs, mostly from graft donor cells, obtained 180 days after TCRalphabeta/CD19-depleted stem cell transplant. The receptor was isolated from a girl under two years old who had a stem cell transplant for combined immunodeficiency, so the T cells may come from the graft donor. CDR3 DNA: TGTGCCAGCAGTTACAGACCCCTCTACGAGCAGTACTTC. This sequence encodes CASSYRPLYEQYF.